The sequence of this TCR beta chain was determined in a study of T cells in Graves' hyperthyroidism and ophthalmopathy. Study outcomes and limitations: Among thyroid clonotypes expanded above 0.001, most also appeared in blood.

Germline V CDR1 and CDR2: MNHNS, SASEGT. CDR3 length: 13 amino acids. V lost 8 bases to trimming and J lost 0 bases, with 10 bases between them. Amplified TCR beta CDR3 regions came from RNA transcripts. The primer set for the first-round RT-PCR of the TCR CDR3 was HTBI. TCRdb re-called the multiplex PCR reads through MiXCR, storing one row per CDR3 protein. The sample records hundreds of thousands of distinct CDR3 sequences, around 15% being singletons. Active moderate-to-severe ophthalmopathy, Clinical Activity Score at least 3, NOSPECS at least 4, under 3 months' duration. Researchers barred patients who had uncontrolled infection, other autoimmune disease, pregnancy or lactation. This clonotype was detected ten times or more. The antigen is undetermined.

The sequence was collected from a woman aged 50 to 60 with Graves' ophthalmopathy. The chain couples TRBV6-1 to TRBJ1-1; D is possibly TRBD1 (5 bases). Sequencing was done on a sample of blood. This CDR3 reads CASVVGVNTEAFF. CDR3 DNA: TGTGCCAGCGTAGTAGGGGTGAACACTGAAGCTTTCTTT.